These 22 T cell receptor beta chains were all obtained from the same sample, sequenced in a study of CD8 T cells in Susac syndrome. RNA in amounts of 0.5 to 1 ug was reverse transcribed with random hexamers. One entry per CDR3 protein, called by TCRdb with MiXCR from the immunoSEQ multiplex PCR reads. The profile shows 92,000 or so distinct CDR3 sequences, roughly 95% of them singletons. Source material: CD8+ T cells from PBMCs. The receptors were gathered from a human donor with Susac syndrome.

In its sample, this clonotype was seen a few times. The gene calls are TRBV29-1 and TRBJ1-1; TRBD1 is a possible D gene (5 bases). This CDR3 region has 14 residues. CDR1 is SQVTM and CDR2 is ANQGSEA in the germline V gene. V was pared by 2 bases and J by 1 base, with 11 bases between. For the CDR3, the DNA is TGCAGCGTTGAACACGGAAGGGGGAACACTGAAGCTTTCTTT. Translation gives CSVEHGRGNTEAFF.

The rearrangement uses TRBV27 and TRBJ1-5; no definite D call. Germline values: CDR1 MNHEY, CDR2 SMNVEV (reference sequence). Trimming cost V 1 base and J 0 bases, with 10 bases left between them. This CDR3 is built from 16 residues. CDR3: CASSLLGSYSNQPQHF. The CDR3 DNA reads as TGTGCCAGCAGTTTATTGGGCAGTTATAGCAATCAGCCCCAGCATTTT.

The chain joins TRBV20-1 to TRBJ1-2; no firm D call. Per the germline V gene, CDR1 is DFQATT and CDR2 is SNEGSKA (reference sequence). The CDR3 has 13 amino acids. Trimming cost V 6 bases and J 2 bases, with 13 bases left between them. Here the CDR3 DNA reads TGCAGTGCGCCCCCCCTGGGGAACTATGGCTACACCTTC. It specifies CSAPPLGNYGYTF.

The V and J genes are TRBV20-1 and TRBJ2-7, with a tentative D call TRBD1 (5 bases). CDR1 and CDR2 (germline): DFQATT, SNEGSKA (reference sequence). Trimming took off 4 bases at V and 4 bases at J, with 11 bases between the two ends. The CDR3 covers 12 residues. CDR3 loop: CSATLGDYEQYF. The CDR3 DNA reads TGCAGTGCTACCTTAGGGGATTACGAGCAGTACTTC.

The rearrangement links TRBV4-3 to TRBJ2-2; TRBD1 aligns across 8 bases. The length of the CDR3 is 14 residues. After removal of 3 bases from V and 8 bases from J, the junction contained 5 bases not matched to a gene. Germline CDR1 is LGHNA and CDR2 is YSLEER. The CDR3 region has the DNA TGCGCCAGCAGCCACGGACAGGGTCTAGGGGAGCTGTTTTTT. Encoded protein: CASSHGQGLGELFF.

CDR3: CSAPGLNTEAFF. Written as DNA, the CDR3 is TGCAGTGCTCCTGGACTGAACACTGAAGCTTTCTTT. This sequence joins TRBV20-1 and TRBJ1-1; no firm D call. Per the germline V gene, CDR1 is DFQATT and CDR2 is SNEGSKA (reference sequence). The ends were cut back, 5 bases at V and 0 bases at J, with 7 bases in the middle. The CDR3 spans 12 residues.

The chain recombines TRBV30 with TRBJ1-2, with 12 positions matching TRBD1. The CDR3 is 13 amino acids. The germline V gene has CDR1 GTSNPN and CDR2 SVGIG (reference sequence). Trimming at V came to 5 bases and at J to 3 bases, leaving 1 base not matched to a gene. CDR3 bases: TGTGCCTGGGGGACAGGGGGCGACTATGGCTACACCTTC. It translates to CAWGTGGDYGYTF.

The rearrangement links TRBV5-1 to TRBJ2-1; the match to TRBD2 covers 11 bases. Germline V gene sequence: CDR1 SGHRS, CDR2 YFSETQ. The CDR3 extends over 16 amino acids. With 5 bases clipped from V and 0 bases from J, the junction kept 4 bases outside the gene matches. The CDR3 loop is CASSSSGGSSYNEQFF. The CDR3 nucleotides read TGCGCCAGCAGTTCTAGCGGGGGGAGCTCCTACAATGAGCAGTTCTTC.

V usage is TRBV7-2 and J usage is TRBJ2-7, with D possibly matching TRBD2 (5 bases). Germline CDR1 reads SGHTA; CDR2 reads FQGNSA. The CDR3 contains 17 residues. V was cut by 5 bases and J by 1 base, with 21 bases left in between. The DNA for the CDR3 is TGTGCCAGCAGCCAGAAGGGCGGGTACGATACGTCCTACGAGCAGTACTTC. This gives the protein CASSQKGGYDTSYEQYF. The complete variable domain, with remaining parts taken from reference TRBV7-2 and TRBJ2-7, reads GAGVSQSPSNKVTEKGKDVELRCDPISGHTALYWYRQSLGQGLEFLIYFQGNSAPDKSGLPSDRFSAERTGGSVSTLTIQRTQQEDSAVYLCASSQKGGYDTSYEQYFGPGTRLTVT.

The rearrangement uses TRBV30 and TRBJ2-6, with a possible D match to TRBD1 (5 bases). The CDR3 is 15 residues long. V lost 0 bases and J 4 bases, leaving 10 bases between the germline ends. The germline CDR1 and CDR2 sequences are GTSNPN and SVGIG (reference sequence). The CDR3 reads CAWSVPGSGANVLTF. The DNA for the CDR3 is TGTGCCTGGAGTGTACCAGGGTCCGGGGCCAACGTCCTGACTTTC.

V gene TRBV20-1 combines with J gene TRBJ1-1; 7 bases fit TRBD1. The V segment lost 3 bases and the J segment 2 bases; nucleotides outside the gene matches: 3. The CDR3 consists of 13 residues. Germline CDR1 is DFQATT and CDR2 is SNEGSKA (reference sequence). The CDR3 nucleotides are TGCAGTGCTAGGGACAGGCCAAACACTGAAGCTTTCTTT. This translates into CSARDRPNTEAFF.

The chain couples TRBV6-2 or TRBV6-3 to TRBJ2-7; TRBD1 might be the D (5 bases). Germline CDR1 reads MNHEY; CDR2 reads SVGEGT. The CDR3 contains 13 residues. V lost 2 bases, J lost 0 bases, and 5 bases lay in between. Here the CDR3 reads CASSYGASYEQYF. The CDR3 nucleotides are TGTGCCAGCAGTTACGGGGCCTCCTACGAGCAGTACTTC.

In DNA, the CDR3 is TGTGCCAGCAGCGCCTCAGGGGGCGATCAGCCCCAGCATTTT. Protein product: CASSASGGDQPQHF. The V and J genes are TRBV9 and TRBJ1-5; TRBD1 matches 8 bases. The trim removed 3 bases at V and 5 bases at J, leaving 4 bases unmatched. The CDR3 spans 14 residues. Germline CDR1 reads SGDLS; CDR2 reads YYNGEE.

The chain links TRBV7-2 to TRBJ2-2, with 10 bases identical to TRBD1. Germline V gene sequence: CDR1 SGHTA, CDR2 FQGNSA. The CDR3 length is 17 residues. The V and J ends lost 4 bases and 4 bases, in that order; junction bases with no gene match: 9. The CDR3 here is CASSSPGTGALTGELFF. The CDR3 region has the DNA TGTGCCAGCAGCTCTCCCGGGACAGGGGCCCTCACCGGGGAGCTGTTTTTT.

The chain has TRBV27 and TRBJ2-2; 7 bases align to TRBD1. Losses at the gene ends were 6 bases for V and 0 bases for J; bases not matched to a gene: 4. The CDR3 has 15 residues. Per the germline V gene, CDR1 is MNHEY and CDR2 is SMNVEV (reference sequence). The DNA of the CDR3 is TGTGCCAGCAGCAGGGGGATCGCGAACACCGGGGAGCTGTTTTTT. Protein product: CASSRGIANTGELFF.

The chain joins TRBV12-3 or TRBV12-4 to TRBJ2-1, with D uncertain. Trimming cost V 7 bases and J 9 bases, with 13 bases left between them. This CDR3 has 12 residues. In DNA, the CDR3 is TGTGCCAGCACCCCGGGTTTTAGTGAGCAGTTCTTC. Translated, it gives CASTPGFSEQFF.

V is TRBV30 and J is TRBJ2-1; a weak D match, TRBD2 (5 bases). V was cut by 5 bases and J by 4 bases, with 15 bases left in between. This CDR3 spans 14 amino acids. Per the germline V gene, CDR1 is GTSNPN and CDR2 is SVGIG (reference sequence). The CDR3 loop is CAWAAGLNYNEQFF. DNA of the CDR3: TGTGCCTGGGCGGCAGGACTCAATTACAATGAGCAGTTCTTC. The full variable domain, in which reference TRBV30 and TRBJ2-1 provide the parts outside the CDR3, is SQTIHQWPATLVQPVGSPLSLECTVEGTSNPNLYWYRQAAGRGLQLLFYSVGIGQISSEVPQNLSASRPQDRQFILSSKKLLLSDSGFYLCAWAAGLNYNEQFFGPGTRLTVL.

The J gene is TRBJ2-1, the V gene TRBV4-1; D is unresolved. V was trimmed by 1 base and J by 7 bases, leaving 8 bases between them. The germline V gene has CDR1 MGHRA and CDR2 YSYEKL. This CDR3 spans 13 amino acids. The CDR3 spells CASSQGRLNEQFF. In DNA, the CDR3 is TGCGCCAGCAGCCAAGGGCGACTTAATGAGCAGTTCTTC.

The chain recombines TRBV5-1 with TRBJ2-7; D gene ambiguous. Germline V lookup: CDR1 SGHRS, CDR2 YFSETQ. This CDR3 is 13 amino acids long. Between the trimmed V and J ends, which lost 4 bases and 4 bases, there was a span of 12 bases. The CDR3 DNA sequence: TGCGCCAGCAGCACCGTTCCAACATACGAGCAGTACTTC. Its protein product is CASSTVPTYEQYF.

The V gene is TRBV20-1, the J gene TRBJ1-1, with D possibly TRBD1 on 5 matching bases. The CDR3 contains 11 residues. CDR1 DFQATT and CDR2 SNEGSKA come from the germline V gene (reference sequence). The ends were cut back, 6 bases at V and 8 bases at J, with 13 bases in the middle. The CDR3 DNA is TGCAGTGCGTCGACAGAAGGAGAAGCTTTCTTT. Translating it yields CSASTEGEAFF.

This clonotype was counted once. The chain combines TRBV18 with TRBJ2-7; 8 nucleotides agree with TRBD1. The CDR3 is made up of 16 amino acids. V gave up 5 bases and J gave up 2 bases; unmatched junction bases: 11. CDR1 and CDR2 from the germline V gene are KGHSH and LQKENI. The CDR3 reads CASSISSGTGAYEQYF. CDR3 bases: TGTGCCAGCTCAATATCGTCCGGGACAGGAGCCTACGAGCAGTACTTC.

CDR3 DNA: TGTGCCAGCAGTGCTCAGGGTATCACTGAAGCTTTCTTT. This codes for CASSAQGITEAFF. The chain links TRBV11-2 to TRBJ1-1; the D gene is possibly TRBD1 (5 bases). The germline V gene has CDR1 SGHAT and CDR2 FQNNGV. V lost 6 bases, J lost 4 bases, and 12 bases lay in between. This CDR3 spans 13 amino acids.